This TCR beta chain was found in a study of yellow fever vaccine responses in identical twins. TCRdb itself ran the RT-PCR reads through MiXCR, one entry per CDR3 protein. The table has 3,000 to 3,500 distinct CDR3 sequences, about 88% seen once. The V end lost 7 bases, the J end lost 0 bases, and 13 bases lay between the germline ends. The CDR3 covers 13 residues. Germline loops: CDR1 SQVTM, CDR2 ANQGSEA. The starting material was T cells from blood (PBMCs), unsorted or a sorted subset (not recorded which), obtained before or after yellow fever vaccination (not recorded which). The TCR was taken from a woman aged 18-29 years who received the yellow fever vaccine. The chain has TRBV29-1 and TRBJ2-7, with TRBD2 as a possible D gene (6 bases). This CDR3 reads CSAFGRSSYEQYF. CDR3 sequence (DNA): TGCAGCGCCTTTGGGAGGAGCTCCTACGAGCAGTACTTC.